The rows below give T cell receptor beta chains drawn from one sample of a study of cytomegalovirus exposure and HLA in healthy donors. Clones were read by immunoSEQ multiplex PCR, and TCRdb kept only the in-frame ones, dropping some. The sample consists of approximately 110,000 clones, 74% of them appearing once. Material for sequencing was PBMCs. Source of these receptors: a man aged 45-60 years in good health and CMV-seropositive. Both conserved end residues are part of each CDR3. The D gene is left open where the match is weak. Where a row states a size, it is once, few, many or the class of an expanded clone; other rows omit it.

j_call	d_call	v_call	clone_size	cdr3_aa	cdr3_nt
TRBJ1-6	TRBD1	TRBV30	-	CAWSGDRGGSPLHF	TGTGCCTGGAGTGGGGACAGGGGGGGTTCACCCCTCCACTTT
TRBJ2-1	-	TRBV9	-	CASSSNRDFPNYNEQFF	TGTGCCAGCAGCTCCAACCGGGACTTCCCAAACTACAATGAGCAGTTCTTC
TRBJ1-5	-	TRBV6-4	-	CASSDPPSRVGNQPQHF	TGTGCCAGCAGTGATCCCCCTTCCAGGGTAGGCAATCAGCCCCAGCATTTT
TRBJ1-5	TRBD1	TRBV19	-	CASSQTGRSNQPQHF	TGTGCCAGTAGTCAGACAGGGCGTAGCAATCAGCCCCAGCATTTT
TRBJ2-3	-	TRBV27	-	CASSLYGGRRTDTQYF	TGTGCCAGCAGTTTATACGGAGGGAGGCGCACAGATACGCAGTATTTT
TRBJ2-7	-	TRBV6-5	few	CASSPPPGTRYEQYF	TGTGCCAGCAGTCCCCCCCCCGGGACACGCTACGAGCAGTACTTC
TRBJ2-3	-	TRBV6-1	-	CASSEAGRLTPSTDTQYF	TGTGCCAGCAGTGAAGCCGGCAGGTTAACGCCTAGCACAGATACGCAGTATTTT
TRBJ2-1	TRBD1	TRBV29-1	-	CSVEEGTGYNEQFF	TGCAGCGTTGAAGAGGGGACAGGCTACAATGAGCAGTTCTTC
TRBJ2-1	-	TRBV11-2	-	CASSSTGQTGSYNEQFF	TGTGCCAGCAGCTCCACCGGACAGACCGGCTCCTACAATGAGCAGTTCTTC
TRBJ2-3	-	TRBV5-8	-	CASSLVADADTQYF	TGTGCCAGCAGCCTGGTAGCCGATGCAGATACGCAGTATTTT
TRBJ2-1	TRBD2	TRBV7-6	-	CASSALAGGSNEQFF	TGTGCCAGCAGCGCTCTAGCGGGAGGCTCCAATGAGCAGTTCTTC
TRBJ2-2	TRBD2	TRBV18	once	CASTGLAGFTGELFF	TGTGCCAGTACCGGACTAGCGGGATTCACCGGGGAGCTGTTTTTT
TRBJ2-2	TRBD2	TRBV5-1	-	CASSQETSPRTGELFF	TGCGCCAGCAGCCAGGAGACTAGCCCTAGGACCGGGGAGCTGTTTTTT
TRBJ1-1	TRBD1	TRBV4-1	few	CASSHSTTGGNEAFF	TGCGCCAGCAGCCACTCTACGACAGGGGGCAATGAAGCTTTCTTT
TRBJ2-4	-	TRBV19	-	CASSANIAKNIQYF	TGTGCCAGTAGTGCAAACATAGCCAAAAACATTCAGTACTTC
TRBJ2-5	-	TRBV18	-	CASSPGGGETQYF	TGTGCCAGCTCACCGGGAGGGGGAGAGACCCAGTACTTC
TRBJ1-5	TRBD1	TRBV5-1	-	CASSSDGQANQPQHF	TGCGCCAGCAGCTCCGACGGACAGGCCAATCAGCCCCAGCATTTT
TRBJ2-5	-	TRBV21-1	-	CASSKDWAPETQYF	TGTGCCAGCAGCAAAGACTGGGCGCCGGAGACCCAGTACTTC
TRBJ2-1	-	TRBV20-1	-	CSPRGNEQFF	TGCTCCCCCCGGGGGAATGAGCAGTTCTTC
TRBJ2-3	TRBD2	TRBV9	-	CASSDPLAGRTDTQYF	TGTGCCAGCAGCGACCCGCTAGCGGGACGCACAGATACGCAGTATTTT
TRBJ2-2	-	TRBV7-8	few	CASSSPGYGGELFF	TGTGCCAGCAGCTCACCGGGGTATGGAGGGGAGCTGTTTTTT
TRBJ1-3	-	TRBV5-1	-	CASSLDPDFYSGNTIYF	TGCGCCAGCAGCTTGGACCCTGACTTTTACTCTGGAAACACCATATATTTT
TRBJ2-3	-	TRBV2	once	CASSERGGPDTQYF	TGTGCCAGCAGTGAAAGGGGGGGCCCAGATACGCAGTATTTT
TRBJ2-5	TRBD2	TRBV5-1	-	CASSLFLAGQETQYF	TGCGCCAGCAGCTTGTTCCTAGCGGGGCAAGAGACCCAGTACTTC
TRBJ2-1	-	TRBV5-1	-	CASSLAGTPESYNEQFF	TGCGCCAGCAGCTTGGCCGGGACACCAGAATCCTACAATGAGCAGTTCTTC
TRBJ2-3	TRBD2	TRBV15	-	CATSIISGRPPGTQYF	TGTGCCACCAGCATTATTAGCGGGAGGCCCCCGGGTACGCAGTATTTT
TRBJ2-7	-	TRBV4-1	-	CASSYLPGAYEQYF	TGCGCCAGCAGCTACCTACCAGGGGCCTACGAGCAGTACTTC
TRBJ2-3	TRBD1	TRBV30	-	CAWKIGGADTQYF	TGTGCCTGGAAAATAGGGGGCGCGGATACGCAGTATTTT
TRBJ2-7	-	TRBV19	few	CASSIEARSSYEQYF	TGTGCCAGTAGTATTGAGGCACGGAGCTCCTACGAGCAGTACTTC